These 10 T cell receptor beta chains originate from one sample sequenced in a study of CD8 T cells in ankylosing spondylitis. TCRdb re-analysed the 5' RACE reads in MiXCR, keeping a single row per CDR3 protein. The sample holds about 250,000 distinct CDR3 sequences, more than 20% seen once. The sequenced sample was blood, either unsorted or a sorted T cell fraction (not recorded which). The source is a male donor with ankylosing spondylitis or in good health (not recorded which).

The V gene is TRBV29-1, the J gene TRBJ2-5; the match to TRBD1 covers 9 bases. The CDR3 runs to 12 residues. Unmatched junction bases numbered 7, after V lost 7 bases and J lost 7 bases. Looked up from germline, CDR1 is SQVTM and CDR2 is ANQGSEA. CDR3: CSAGGQGVTQYF. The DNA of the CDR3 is TGCAGCGCGGGGGGACAGGGTGTGACCCAGTACTTC.

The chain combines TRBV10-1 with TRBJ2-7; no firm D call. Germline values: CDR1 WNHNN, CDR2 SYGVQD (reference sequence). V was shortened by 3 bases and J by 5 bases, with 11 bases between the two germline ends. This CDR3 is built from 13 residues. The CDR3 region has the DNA TGCGCCAGCAGTGATTTTGGGTGGGACGAGCAGTACTTC. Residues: CASSDFGWDEQYF.

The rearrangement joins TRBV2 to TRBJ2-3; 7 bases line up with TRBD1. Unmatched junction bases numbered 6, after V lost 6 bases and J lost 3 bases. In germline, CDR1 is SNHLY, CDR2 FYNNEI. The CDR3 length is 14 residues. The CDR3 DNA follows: TGTGCCAGCAGGAGGGACAGCCGGACAGATACGCAGTATTTT. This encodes CASRRDSRTDTQYF.

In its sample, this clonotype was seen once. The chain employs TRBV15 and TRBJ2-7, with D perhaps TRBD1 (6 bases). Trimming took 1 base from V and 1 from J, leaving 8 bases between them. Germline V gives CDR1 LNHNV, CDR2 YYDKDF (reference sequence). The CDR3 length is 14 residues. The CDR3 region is CATSRGGTSYEQYF. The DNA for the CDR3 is TGTGCCACCAGCAGAGGGGGGACATCCTACGAGCAGTACTTC.

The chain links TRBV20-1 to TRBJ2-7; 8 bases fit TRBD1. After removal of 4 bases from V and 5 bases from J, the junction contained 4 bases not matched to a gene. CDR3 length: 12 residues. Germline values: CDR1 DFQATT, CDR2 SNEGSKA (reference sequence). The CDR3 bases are TGCAGTGCTACCCCGGGACAGGACGAGCAGTACTTC. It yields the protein CSATPGQDEQYF.

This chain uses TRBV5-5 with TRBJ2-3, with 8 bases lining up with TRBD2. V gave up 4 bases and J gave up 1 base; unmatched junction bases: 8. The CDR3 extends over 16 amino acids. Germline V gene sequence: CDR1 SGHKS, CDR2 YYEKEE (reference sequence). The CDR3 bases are TGTGCCAGCAGCCCGATAGCGGGGACTCGCACAGATACGCAGTATTTT. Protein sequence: CASSPIAGTRTDTQYF.

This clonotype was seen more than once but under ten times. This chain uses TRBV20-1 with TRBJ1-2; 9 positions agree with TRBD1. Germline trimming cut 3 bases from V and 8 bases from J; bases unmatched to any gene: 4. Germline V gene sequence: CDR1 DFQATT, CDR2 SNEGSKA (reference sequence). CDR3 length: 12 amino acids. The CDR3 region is CSASHRGQGYTF. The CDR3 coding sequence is TGCAGTGCTAGCCACAGGGGGCAGGGCTACACCTTC.

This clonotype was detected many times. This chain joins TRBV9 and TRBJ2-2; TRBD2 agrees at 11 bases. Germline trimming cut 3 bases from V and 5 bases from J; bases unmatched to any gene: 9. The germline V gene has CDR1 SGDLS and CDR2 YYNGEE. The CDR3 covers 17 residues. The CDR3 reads CASSGRSGGEVTGELFF. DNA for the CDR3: TGTGCCAGCAGCGGCCGTAGCGGGGGGGAAGTTACCGGGGAGCTGTTTTTT.

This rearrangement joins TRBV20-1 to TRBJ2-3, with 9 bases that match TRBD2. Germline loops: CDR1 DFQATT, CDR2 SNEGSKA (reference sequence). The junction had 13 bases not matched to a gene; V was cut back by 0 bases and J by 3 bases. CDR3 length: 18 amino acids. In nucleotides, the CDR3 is TGCAGTGCTAGAGATCCGGGGGGAGCGGGGGGAATTACAGATACGCAGTATTTT. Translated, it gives CSARDPGGAGGITDTQYF.

In DNA form, the CDR3 reads TGTGCCAGCAGCTTACCGGGGACTAGCGGCCTACGAGAGCAGTACTTC. Its translation: CASSLPGTSGLREQYF. The chain couples TRBV7-2 to TRBJ2-7; the match to TRBD2 covers 11 bases. The V gene end was trimmed by 2 bases and the J gene end by 7 bases; junction bases not matched to a gene: 10. Germline V gives CDR1 SGHTA, CDR2 FQGNSA. The CDR3 contains 16 residues.